The text below deals with one T cell receptor (beta chain). The antigen remains undetermined. The record originates from a study of cytomegalovirus exposure and HLA in healthy donors. Notes on the study in general: One later analysis, an examination of the 100 to 150 validation repertoires, found that first-cohort TCR clusters tended to co-occur in them. A few of the chains that were CMV-associated were confirmed in vitro to be specific for CMV antigens. The listing of about 150 TCR beta chains classed them as cytomegalovirus-associated. Rare TCR sequences predominated, though certain public TCRs were found in many donors.

Some clones are missing from TCRdb's copy, which holds only in-frame ones; the method was immunoSEQ multiplex PCR. The repertoire includes fewer than 400,000 clones, nearly 90% of them detected once, and around 0.96% sits in the top ten. The receptor was derived from a man aged 30 to 39 in good health and CMV-seronegative. Sequenced sample: PBMCs.

The CDR3 sequence: CAMRFRGGTGGTQYF. In nucleotides, the CDR3 is TGTGCCATGCGGTTTCGCGGGGGGACCGGGGGTACGCAGTATTTT. V and J are TRBV30 and TRBJ2-3; 8 nucleotides align to TRBD2. The V and J ends lost 8 bases and 8 bases, in that order; junction bases with no gene match: 18. Per the germline V gene, CDR1 is GTSNPN and CDR2 is SVGIG (reference sequence). CDR3 length equals 15 residues.